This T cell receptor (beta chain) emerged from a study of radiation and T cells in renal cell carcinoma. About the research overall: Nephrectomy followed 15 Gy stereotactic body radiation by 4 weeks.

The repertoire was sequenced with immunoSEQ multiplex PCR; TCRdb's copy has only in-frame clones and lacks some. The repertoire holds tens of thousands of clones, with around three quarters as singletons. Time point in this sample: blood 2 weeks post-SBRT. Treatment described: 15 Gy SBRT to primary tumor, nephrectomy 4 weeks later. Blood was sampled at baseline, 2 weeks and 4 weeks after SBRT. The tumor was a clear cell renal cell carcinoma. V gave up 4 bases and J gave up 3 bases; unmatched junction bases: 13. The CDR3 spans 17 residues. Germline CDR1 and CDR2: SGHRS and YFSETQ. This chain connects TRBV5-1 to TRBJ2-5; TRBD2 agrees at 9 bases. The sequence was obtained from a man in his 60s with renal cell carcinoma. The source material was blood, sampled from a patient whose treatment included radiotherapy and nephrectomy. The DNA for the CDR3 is TGCGCCAGCAGCATTTTAGCGGGGGTGGGTCGGGAAGAGACCCAGTACTTC. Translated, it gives CASSILAGVGREETQYF.